This T cell receptor (beta chain) was identified during a study of T cells in women clearing cervical HPV infection. As for the study in general: Controls' single incident HPV16 infection cleared within 12 months without precancer.

Remarks on this clone: Its antigen is not identified. Sequencing ends 3 residues short of the CDR3 end; the germline J gene provides the rest.

Regarding the study as a whole: Richness differences could reflect unmeasured T-cell content per sample. TRBV6-7 abundance was lower in cases than controls (around 0.1% versus 0.15%).

Looked up from germline, CDR1 is SGHTA and CDR2 is FQGNSA. The CDR3 consists of 14 residues. The V end lost 2 bases, the J end lost 6 bases, and 14 bases lay between the germline ends. Generated by immunoSEQ multiplex PCR, the TCRdb table keeps only in-frame clones and is missing some. Here the sample table reports about 48,000 clones. The sequence was obtained from a woman aged 18-70 years with a cervical HPV16 infection that either progressed to CIN3+ or cleared (not recorded which). The V gene is TRBV7-2, the J gene TRBJ2-7; maybe TRBD2 (7 bases). Input material: blood buffy coat. CDR3 loop: CASSLSLGGGEQYF. The covered CDR3 bases are TGTGCCAGCAGCTTATCTTTAGGGGGGGGCGAG.